The clone carrying this TCR beta chain was seen only once. The antigen is undetermined. Repertoires were generated with immunoSEQ multiplex PCR, while TCRdb's copy carries only in-frame clones and drops some. Among about 83,000 clones listed, around 82% were seen once. The CDR3 covers 15 residues. Trimming stripped 7 bases from V and 0 bases from J, with 12 bases between. Germline CDR1 reads SEHNR; CDR2 reads FQNEAQ (reference sequence). The sample originates from a study of lymphopenia after photon versus proton radiotherapy. Study-wide points: Relative stability marked proton patients; photon patients lost diversity and naive cells.

This receptor was identified in a man in his sixties with pancreatic cancer. This chain links TRBV7-9 with TRBJ1-4; D is uncertain. Sequences were derived from peripheral blood, sampled from a patient treated with proton-based radiotherapy. The CDR3: CASTSEAATNEKLFF. For the CDR3, the DNA is TGTGCCAGCACCAGCGAAGCTGCAACTAATGAAAAACTGTTTTTT.